Listed below are T cell receptor beta chains from one sample, sequenced in a study of OX40 agonist ivuxolimab in advanced cancers. Profiling relied on immunoSEQ multiplex PCR, and the TCRdb table lists in-frame clones only, not all of them. The data contain 20,000 to 25,000 clones, 75% to 90% of them singletons. Material: CD4+ or CD8+ T cells sorted from blood, obtained in a trial of the OX40 agonist ivuxolimab. These receptors were collected from an adult with an advanced solid tumor such as melanoma, head and neck, liver or kidney cancer. Each CDR3 is given with its conserved first and last residue. Size is omitted from some rows. Given values are once, few, many or a class for expanded clones.

V gene	clone size	J gene	CDR3 protein
TRBV2	NA	TRBJ2-1	CASSDPGGSSYNEQFF
TRBV5-1	NA	TRBJ2-1	CASSSLPPKERRTNEQFF
TRBV29-1	NA	TRBJ1-1	CSVEGSNLGTEAFF
TRBV4-3	NA	TRBJ1-2	CASSQDTPGLNYTF
TRBV25-1	NA	TRBJ2-1	CASREAGEVNEQFF
TRBV5-6	once	TRBJ1-5	CASSWGQGAKNSNQPQHF
TRBV5-1	NA	TRBJ2-1	CASSLARLAGGQSSNNEQFF
TRBV9	NA	TRBJ2-3	CASSVLAGELDTQYF
TRBV14	NA	TRBJ1-2	CASSLGRANDYGYTF
TRBV2	NA	TRBJ2-7	CASSEGRYEQYF
TRBV15	NA	TRBJ2-7	CATSEGTEPYEQYF
TRBV15	NA	TRBJ2-2	CATSRSSDSTEITGELFF
TRBV7-9	NA	TRBJ2-5	CASSLAQFQETQYF
TRBV28	NA	TRBJ2-7	CASSLPSGHYEQYF
TRBV29-1	NA	TRBJ2-5	CSVETGSTQETQYF
TRBV28	NA	TRBJ2-2	CASSYRGGAGELFF
TRBV27	NA	TRBJ2-1	CASSLETDYNEQFF
TRBV25-1	NA	TRBJ2-1	CASSDPRDRDYNEQFF
TRBV13	NA	TRBJ1-5	CASSERGSGGNQPQHF
TRBV27	NA	TRBJ2-1	CASSLLLAYNEQFF
TRBV15	NA	TRBJ2-7	CATSRGTVGTLGEQYF
TRBV7-8	NA	TRBJ1-4	CASSLALRATNEKLFF
TRBV19	NA	TRBJ2-4	CASSIDSGLAGPGAKNIQYF
TRBV2	NA	TRBJ1-2	CASSEVGTNYGYTF
TRBV30	once	TRBJ1-4	CAWLGRYNEKLFF
TRBV29-1	NA	TRBJ2-1	CSAKGTSGRNYNEQFF
TRBV28	NA	TRBJ2-7	CASSPRTAPYEQYF
TRBV7-9	NA	TRBJ2-7	CASSFGQGPLYEQYF
TRBV28	NA	TRBJ2-1	CASRARGGFNEQFF
TRBV28	NA	TRBJ2-7	CASSYSGQPYEQYF
TRBV19	NA	TRBJ2-1	CASSRAGNEQFF
TRBV18	NA	TRBJ2-7	CASSPGQGSSYEQYF
TRBV7-3	once	TRBJ1-1	CASSLTHTGGTEAFF
TRBV7-6	NA	TRBJ2-5	CASSFTPTPTSGRTETQYF